This T cell receptor beta chain derives from a study of quantifying T cell responses using KT2 cells (dated by TCRdb to about 2017). The study in broad terms: RNA was DNase-treated and reverse transcribed with TCR alpha and beta constant-region primers, mostly using SuperScript III. Under optimum conditions, the efficiency of the T4 ligation step was estimated to be more than 8%. PCR2 was run as a SYBR Green qPCR and stopped at a predetermined fluorescence threshold to avoid over-amplification.

To test the sensitivity and accuracy of the pipeline, known numbers of KT2, a T cell clone whose TCR had already been sequenced, were spiked into unfractionated PBMC. A range of KT2-to-PBMC ratios was set up by mixing KT2 cells into a fixed number of PBMC. What the research found in general, with its limitations: Counts of KT2 alpha and beta sequences scaled linearly with input KT2 cell number over several orders of magnitude. Detection of KT2 sequences showed saturation at very high KT2 spike-in numbers. The study did not include a side-by-side comparison of this pipeline with other TCR sequencing techniques. KT2 sequences were detected down to the lowest spike-in tested, about one KT2 cell per 100,000 PBMC.

This clonotype has just a few counts. Its target antigen remains unknown. Base-call qualities are not available, and no considerably larger clone is one nucleotide away. Preparation of the library involved UMI-ligation and nested PCR. Using T4 RNA ligase 1, a single-stranded oligonucleotide bearing the Illumina SP2 sequence plus a UMI was ligated onto the 3' end of the cDNA. PCR1 used approximately 4 cycles (98 degrees C 15 s, 69 degrees C 30 s, 72 degrees C 40 s), and the beta primer was an equimolar mix of RC1.1 and RC1.2 that covered TRBC1 and TRBC2. Starting at PCR2, TCR alpha and beta chains were handled separately, and sample indices and Illumina adaptors were added. The UMI, placed after an 8-base spacer, consisted of 12 random nucleotides arranged as two hexamers with a spacer between them. Libraries were sequenced on an Illumina MiSeq with v2 2x251 paired-end chemistry, typically 12 to 13 samples per run. PhiX DNA was added at about 5-7% to each sequencing library so that diversity was increased. As for the authors' bioinformatics: Raw reads were converted to FASTQ with bcl2fastq and demultiplexed by dual indices using Demultiplexor. Decombinator assigned V and J genes by tag matching, allowing a single base-pair mismatch. UMIs were used by Collapsinator to correct both sequencing errors and frequency errors caused by PCR heterogeneity. CDR3Translator converted Decombinator identifiers into nucleotide sequence, translated that sequence into amino acids, and extracted CDR3 based on C- and N-terminal motifs. Each distinct KT2 TCR was counted as one cluster of KT2 sequences that shared a single unique molecular identifier. The public reads were reanalyzed by TCRdb: fastp trimming at Q25, MiXCR alignment, in-frame beta chains only. For every CDR3 protein sequence, its rows merge into one entry that carries the most common genes and DNA. These V and J calls are TCRdb output, not the study's own analysis. The sample table lists roughly 51,000 distinct CDR3 sequences, 9% to 15% of them with a count of one. About 9.4% of the sample belongs to the ten largest clones.

The TCR comes from a human donor. Sequences were obtained from PBMCs spiked with cells of the T cell clone KT2.

The nucleotide sequence is TGCAGCGTTGCTGCGACAGGTGCTTCTGAAAAACTGTTTTTT. Its product reads: CSVAATGASEKLFF. Here the chain combines TRBV29-1 and TRBJ1-4, with a tentative D gene TRBD1 over 6 matching bases. As encoded in the germline V gene, CDR1 is SQVTM while CDR2 is ANQGSEA. V loses 4 bases of germline sequence and J loses 7 bases, and the interval between the two ends is 16 bases. The cysteine opens and the phenylalanine closes a CDR3 of 14 amino acids. Of all the DNA, just the CDR3 is kept, 42 bases in frame from base 1.